In this sample, the clone carrying this T cell receptor beta chain turned up many times. Antigen specificity is unknown. This specimen belongs to a study of molecular identifiers for immune sequencing clone quantification. TCRdb re-called the PCR reads with MiXCR, one entry per CDR3 protein. This table holds tens of thousands of distinct CDR3 sequences, roughly 17% found once. Between the trimmed V and J ends, which lost 0 bases and 1 base, there was a span of 22 bases. Germline V gene lookup returns CDR1 SQVTM and CDR2 ANQGSEA. The CDR3 totals 19 residues. CD8+CD4-CCR7+CD45RA+ sorting gave the naive CD8 T cells. General observations from the study: Detectable among one million naive cells, according to reports, was Jurkat TCR RNA spiked in from one cell. Barcode sharing among identical TCR molecules could make large clones appear smaller. In CMV-specific effectors, clones above 20 copies held over 97% of molecules; naive, under 1%.

J is TRBJ2-1 and V is TRBV29-1; a possible D gene is TRBD1 (6 bases). The specimen was naive CD8+ T cells from blood, with Jurkat cell RNA spiked in. Subset: FACS-sorted CD8+CD4-CCR7+CD45RA+ naive T cells. This clonotype originated in a human donor in good health. Some libraries in this study had Jurkat cell RNA spiked in. CDR3 DNA sequence: TGCAGCGTTGAAGATCTGCTATGGCTCCAGGGGAATTCCTACAATGAGCAGTTCTTC. Its protein is CSVEDLLWLQGNSYNEQFF.